Below are 7 T cell receptor beta chains sequenced from a single sample in a study of blood T cell repertoires in COVID-19. Some clones are missing from TCRdb's copy, which holds only in-frame ones; the method was immunoSEQ multiplex PCR. This sample has around 390,000 clones, with approximately 87% found just once. The sequencing sample was made of PBMCs or T cells enriched from blood (not recorded which). Every receptor here comes from a woman aged 50 to 60 who had recovered from COVID-19.

The gene calls are TRBV7-6 and TRBJ1-3; 9 bases agree with TRBD1. Germline lookup yields CDR1 SGHVS and CDR2 FNYEAQ. Trimming removed 0 bases from V and 1 base from J; junction bases left unmatched: 7. This CDR3 contains 18 residues. For the CDR3, the DNA is TGTGCCAGCAGCTTAGCCCCCGGGACAGGGACATCTGGAAACACCATATATTTT. It specifies CASSLAPGTGTSGNTIYF.

This clone was recorded only once. The chain combines TRBV19 with TRBJ2-2; maybe TRBD2 (5 bases). Germline assignment: CDR1 LNHDA and CDR2 SQIVND (reference sequence). V gave up 4 bases and J gave up 7 bases, with 22 bases separating them. CDR3 length: 17 amino acids. CDR3 region: CASSRESTPFSVGELFF. CDR3 nucleotides: TGTGCCAGTAGTAGGGAGTCGACCCCCTTTTCGGTCGGGGAGCTGTTTTTT.

This chain uses TRBV20-1 with TRBJ1-2; TRBD1 agrees at 7 bases. Per the germline V gene, CDR1 is DFQATT and CDR2 is SNEGSKA (reference sequence). This CDR3 region has 19 residues. J was trimmed by 4 bases and V by 3 bases; bases with no gene match: 23. The CDR3 DNA reads as TGCAGTGCTAGTCAGAGTCAGGCGTTGAGACAGGGTGCCTTCTATGGCTACACCTTC. This gives the protein CSASQSQALRQGAFYGYTF.

The chain couples TRBV3-1 (or the pseudogene TRBV3-2) to TRBJ2-4; 12 nucleotides align to TRBD1. The CDR3 has 22 amino acids. J lost 2 bases, V lost 0 bases, and 17 bases had no gene match. Germline assignment: CDR1 LGHDT and CDR2 YNNKEL (reference sequence). The CDR3 here is CASSQDIPGQGARGRTKNIQYF. The DNA of the CDR3 is TGTGCCAGCAGCCAAGATATACCGGGACAGGGGGCGCGAGGGAGAACCAAAAACATTCAGTACTTC.

V is TRBV15 and J is TRBJ1-2; 7 nucleotides line up with TRBD1. The CDR3 runs 14 residues. The V gene's germline CDR1 is LNHNV and CDR2 YYDKDF (reference sequence). V trimming: 5 bases; J trimming: 7 bases; junction bases outside the gene matches: 10. This CDR3 is CATSGDRAAGGYTF. The CDR3 DNA reads TGTGCCACCAGCGGCGACAGGGCGGCGGGTGGCTACACCTTC.

This clone was recorded only once. The genes are TRBV18 and TRBJ1-2; possibly TRBD1 for D (5 bases). This CDR3 comprises 16 residues. From germline, CDR1 is KGHSH and CDR2 LQKENI. Trimming stripped 0 bases from V and 8 bases from J, with 19 bases between. Here the CDR3 DNA reads TGTGCCAGCTCACCACCAAGCGTACGGGGGGGGAGAGGCTACACCTTC. Translated, it gives CASSPPSVRGGRGYTF.

The V call is TRBV2, the J call TRBJ2-7, with D possibly TRBD2 on 5 matching bases. The V gene lost 3 bases and the J gene lost 5 bases, with 14 bases spanning the gap. The CDR3 runs 14 residues. Germline CDR1 SNHLY, CDR2 FYNNEI. The CDR3 DNA reads as TGTGCCAGCAGTGATGCCCGAGTCGGGGACGAGCAGTACTTC. This gives the protein CASSDARVGDEQYF.